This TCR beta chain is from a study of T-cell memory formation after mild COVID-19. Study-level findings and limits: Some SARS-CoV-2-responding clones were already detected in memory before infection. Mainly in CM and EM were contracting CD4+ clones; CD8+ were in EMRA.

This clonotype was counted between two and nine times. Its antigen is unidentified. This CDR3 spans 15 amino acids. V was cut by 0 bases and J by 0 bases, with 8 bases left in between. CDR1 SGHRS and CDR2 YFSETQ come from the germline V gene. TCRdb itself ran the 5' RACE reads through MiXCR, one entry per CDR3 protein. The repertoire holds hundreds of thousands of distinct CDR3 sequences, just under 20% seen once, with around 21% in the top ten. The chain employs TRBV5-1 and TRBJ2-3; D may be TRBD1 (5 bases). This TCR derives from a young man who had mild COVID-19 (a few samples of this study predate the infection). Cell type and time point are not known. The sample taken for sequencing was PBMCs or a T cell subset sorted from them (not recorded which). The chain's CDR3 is CASSLERQSTDTQYF. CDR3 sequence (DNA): TGCGCCAGCAGCTTGGAGAGACAGAGCACAGATACGCAGTATTTT. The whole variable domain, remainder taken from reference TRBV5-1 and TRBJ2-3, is KAGVTQTPRYLIKTRGQQVTLSCSPISGHRSVSWYQQTPGQGLQFLFEYFSETQRNKGNFPGRFSGRQFSNSRSEMNVSTLELGDSALYLCASSLERQSTDTQYFGPGTRLTVL.